The TCR beta chain described here comes from a study of blood T cell repertoires in COVID-19. Study context: The study drew acute and convalescent COVID-19 samples from the United States, Italy and Spain. From T cells, B-cell-depleted T cells, or PBMCs came the material, which was cDNA or gDNA.

Using immunoSEQ multiplex PCR, the repertoire was profiled, and TCRdb retains in-frame clones only, with some absent. Among 20,000 to 25,000 clones listed, about nine tenths were seen once. The sequence came from a man aged 50 to 59 with active COVID-19. The sequencing input was peripheral blood.

The CDR3 sequence: CASSGTGRKDTQYF. The CDR3 coding sequence is TGTGCCAGCAGCGGGACAGGGAGAAAAGATACGCAGTATTTT. The chain employs TRBV5-6 and TRBJ2-3, with TRBD1 matching over 9 bases. Trimming cost V 4 bases and J 5 bases; bases outside gene matches: 5. CDR3 length: 14 amino acids. The germline CDR1 and CDR2 sequences are SGHDT and YYEEEE.